Listed below are T cell receptor beta chains from one sample, sequenced in a study of T cell clonotyping in hematopoietic cell transplantation. This table comes from immunoSEQ multiplex PCR, and its TCRdb copy is limited to in-frame clones, with some not included. The sample has over 10,000 clones, roughly 89% seen once; the top ten hold 7.8%. The material sequenced was PBMCs, taken 100 days after allogeneic stem cell transplant. These receptors were taken from a female patient aged 45 to 65 who had an allogeneic stem cell transplant from an unrelated donor, so the T cells may come from the graft donor. Some clones in this sample may be carry-over from other donors' samples. Each CDR3 is given with its conserved first and last residue. The D gene is left open where the match is weak. Clone size is shown for a subset of rows, as once, few, many or a class of expanded clone.

V: TRBV5-1
D: -
J: TRBJ1-1
size: -
CDR3: CASRELDTEAFF
DNA: TGCGCCAGCAGGGAATTAGACACTGAAGCTTTCTTT

V: TRBV27
D: -
J: TRBJ2-2
size: -
CDR3: CASSANRGELFF
DNA: TGTGCCAGCAGTGCCAATCGGGGGGAGCTGTTTTTT

V: TRBV5-1
D: -
J: TRBJ2-5
size: -
CDR3: CASSLMPDQETQYF
DNA: TGCGCCAGCAGCTTGATGCCAGATCAAGAGACCCAGTACTTC

V: TRBV7-2
D: TRBD1
J: TRBJ1-1
size: -
CDR3: CASSFAQGAFEAFF
DNA: TGTGCCAGCAGCTTTGCCCAGGGGGCCTTTGAAGCTTTCTTT

V: TRBV7-9
D: -
J: TRBJ2-7
size: -
CDR3: CASSGRLEGEQYF
DNA: TGTGCCAGCAGCGGGCGACTGGAGGGGGAGCAGTACTTC

V: TRBV19
D: -
J: TRBJ2-1
size: -
CDR3: CASSISLGRSYNEQFF
DNA: TGTGCCAGTAGTATATCTCTAGGGCGGTCCTACAATGAGCAGTTCTTC

V: TRBV5-6
D: -
J: TRBJ2-5
size: -
CDR3: CASSFNTGRIQETQYF
DNA: TGTGCCAGCAGCTTTAATACAGGGAGGATCCAAGAGACCCAGTACTTC

V: TRBV5-6
D: -
J: TRBJ2-3
size: -
CDR3: CASSGGGDTQYF
DNA: TGTGCCAGCAGCGGGGGCGGAGATACGCAGTATTTT

V: TRBV7-2
D: -
J: TRBJ1-2
size: once
CDR3: CASREGGGSGYTF
DNA: TGTGCCAGCAGAGAGGGGGGGGGTAGTGGCTACACCTTC

V: TRBV7-6
D: -
J: TRBJ1-1
size: -
CDR3: CASSLTARGRNTEAFF
DNA: TGTGCCAGCAGCTTAACCGCGCGGGGTAGAAACACTGAAGCTTTCTTT

V: TRBV4-2
D: TRBD2
J: TRBJ2-4
size: -
CDR3: CASSQDGAGGLGIQYF
DNA: TGTGCCAGCAGCCAAGATGGGGCGGGAGGTCTCGGCATTCAGTACTTC

V: TRBV27
D: TRBD1
J: TRBJ1-1
size: once
CDR3: CASREKTGWNLNTEAFF
DNA: TGTGCCAGCAGGGAAAAGACAGGGTGGAATTTGAACACTGAAGCTTTCTTT

V: TRBV4-1
D: -
J: TRBJ2-1
size: -
CDR3: CASSQEGRRDEQFF
DNA: TGCGCCAGCAGCCAAGAGGGGAGACGGGATGAGCAGTTCTTC

V: TRBV5-8
D: TRBD1
J: TRBJ2-7
size: once
CDR3: CASSKRQGAYEQYF
DNA: TGTGCCAGCAGCAAAAGACAGGGGGCGTACGAGCAGTACTTC

V: TRBV5-4
D: -
J: TRBJ2-1
size: once
CDR3: CASSLSEIRGDNEQFF
DNA: TGTGCCAGCAGCTTGTCTGAGATCAGGGGGGACAATGAGCAGTTCTTC

V: TRBV5-1
D: -
J: TRBJ1-2
size: -
CDR3: CASSLAAGNGYTF
DNA: TGCGCCAGCAGCTTGGCCGCCGGTAATGGCTACACCTTC

V: TRBV4-2
D: TRBD1
J: TRBJ1-5
size: -
CDR3: CASSQDRSRGYSNQPQHF
DNA: TGTGCCAGCAGCCAAGATAGGAGCAGGGGGTATAGCAATCAGCCCCAGCATTTT

V: TRBV27
D: TRBD1
J: TRBJ1-2
size: -
CDR3: CASSSVQGALEGYTF
DNA: TGTGCCAGCAGTTCGGTACAGGGGGCCTTAGAGGGCTACACCTTC

V: TRBV7-2
D: TRBD1
J: TRBJ2-6
size: -
CDR3: CASSPAPPGQGMANVLTF
DNA: TGTGCCAGCAGCCCCGCTCCCCCCGGACAGGGAATGGCCAACGTCCTGACTTTC

V: TRBV14
D: -
J: TRBJ2-2
size: -
CDR3: CASSPQNTGELFF
DNA: TGTGCCAGCAGCCCCCAGAACACCGGGGAGCTGTTTTTT

V: TRBV5-5
D: TRBD1
J: TRBJ1-5
size: -
CDR3: CASSRGQGSNQPQHF
DNA: TGTGCCAGCAGCCGGGGACAGGGCAGCAATCAGCCCCAGCATTTT

V: TRBV28
D: TRBD2
J: TRBJ2-1
size: -
CDR3: CASRLLRTSGTNEQFF
DNA: TGTGCCAGCCGACTACTCAGGACTAGCGGAACCAATGAGCAGTTCTTC

V: TRBV9
D: TRBD2
J: TRBJ2-3
size: -
CDR3: CASSVAGSGRLDTQYF
DNA: TGTGCCAGCAGCGTAGCTGGTAGCGGGAGGTTAGATACGCAGTATTTT

V: TRBV6-6
D: TRBD1
J: TRBJ1-1
size: -
CDR3: CASSSGTGSEAFF
DNA: TGTGCCAGCAGTTCCGGGACAGGTTCTGAAGCTTTCTTT

V: TRBV11-3
D: -
J: TRBJ2-1
size: -
CDR3: CASSSGGPRNNNEQFF
DNA: TGTGCCAGCAGCTCAGGGGGGCCTAGGAATAACAATGAGCAGTTCTTC

V: TRBV5-4
D: TRBD2
J: TRBJ2-1
size: -
CDR3: CASSFLAGGGDEQFF
DNA: TGTGCCAGCAGCTTCCTAGCGGGAGGGGGCGATGAGCAGTTCTTC

V: TRBV15
D: TRBD1
J: TRBJ2-7
size: few
CDR3: CATSREGTGYEQYF
DNA: TGTGCCACCAGCAGAGAGGGGACAGGCTACGAGCAGTACTTC

V: TRBV11-2
D: -
J: TRBJ2-1
size: -
CDR3: CASSLLNEQFF
DNA: TGTGCCAGCAGCTTACTGAATGAGCAGTTCTTC

V: TRBV11-2
D: -
J: TRBJ2-6
size: -
CDR3: CASSPGTHSGANVLTF
DNA: TGTGCCAGCAGCCCCGGGACACACTCTGGGGCCAACGTCCTGACTTTC

V: TRBV10-3
D: -
J: TRBJ1-2
size: -
CDR3: CAISEFRGPNYGYTF
DNA: TGTGCCATCAGTGAGTTTCGGGGACCCAACTATGGCTACACCTTC

V: TRBV11-2
D: -
J: TRBJ1-1
size: once
CDR3: CASSATENTEAFF
DNA: TGTGCCAGCAGCGCGACAGAGAACACTGAAGCTTTCTTT

V: TRBV25-1
D: -
J: TRBJ1-1
size: -
CDR3: CASSVRGVAEAFF
DNA: TGTGCCAGCAGTGTGCGGGGGGTGGCTGAAGCTTTCTTT

V: TRBV4-1
D: -
J: TRBJ1-2
size: -
CDR3: CASSQVGGYTF
DNA: TGCGCCAGTAGCCAAGTGGGGGGCTACACCTTC

V: TRBV15
D: -
J: TRBJ2-2
size: -
CDR3: CATSRGDISAFTGELFF
DNA: TGTGCCACCAGCAGAGGGGATATTTCGGCCTTCACCGGGGAGCTGTTTTTT

V: TRBV5-4
D: -
J: TRBJ2-5
size: -
CDR3: CASSSFQETQYF
DNA: TGTGCCAGCAGCTCCTTCCAAGAGACCCAGTACTTC

V: TRBV19
D: -
J: TRBJ1-4
size: -
CDR3: CASSTPGRANEKLFF
DNA: TGTGCCAGTAGTACGCCGGGACGGGCTAATGAAAAACTGTTTTTT

V: TRBV6-4
D: -
J: TRBJ1-6
size: -
CDR3: CASSEEQGGISPLHF
DNA: TGTGCCAGCAGCGAGGAACAAGGTGGGATCTCACCCCTCCACTTT

V: TRBV28
D: -
J: TRBJ1-2
size: -
CDR3: CASSLGGHYGYTF
DNA: TGTGCCAGCAGTTTAGGTGGCCACTATGGCTACACCTTC

V: TRBV30
D: -
J: TRBJ2-3
size: -
CDR3: CAWSVGTDTQYF
DNA: TGTGCCTGGAGTGTCGGCACAGATACGCAGTATTTT

V: TRBV28
D: -
J: TRBJ1-5
size: -
CDR3: CASRPPRYNQPQHF
DNA: TGTGCCAGCAGGCCCCCGAGGTACAATCAGCCCCAGCATTTT

V: TRBV28
D: -
J: TRBJ2-1
size: -
CDR3: CASSFASLRMREQFF
DNA: TGTGCCAGCAGTTTCGCCTCTCTTCGGATGAGGGAGCAGTTCTTC

V: TRBV10-2
D: -
J: TRBJ1-2
size: -
CDR3: CASSESNRGRDYGYTF
DNA: TGCGCCAGCAGTGAGTCGAATCGGGGGCGCGACTATGGCTACACCTTC

V: TRBV5-1
D: TRBD2
J: TRBJ2-7
size: -
CDR3: CASSPRDYLYEQYF
DNA: TGCGCCAGCAGCCCCCGGGACTACCTCTACGAGCAGTACTTC

V: TRBV7-8
D: -
J: TRBJ2-3
size: -
CDR3: CATSRTDTQYF
DNA: TGTGCCACCTCTCGCACAGATACGCAGTATTTT

V: TRBV4-3
D: -
J: TRBJ1-2
size: -
CDR3: CASSQETAFPYGYTF
DNA: TGCGCCAGCAGCCAAGAGACCGCCTTCCCCTATGGCTACACCTTC

V: TRBV10-3
D: -
J: TRBJ2-7
size: -
CDR3: CAISEGSGALVYEQYF
DNA: TGTGCCATCAGTGAGGGGTCAGGGGCACTTGTCTACGAGCAGTACTTC

V: TRBV12-5
D: TRBD2
J: TRBJ2-2
size: -
CDR3: CASGPGLAGGVGELFF
DNA: TGTGCTAGTGGCCCGGGACTAGCGGGGGGCGTGGGGGAGCTGTTTTTT

V: TRBV4-1
D: -
J: TRBJ1-3
size: -
CDR3: CASSRDTGVSGNTIYF
DNA: TGCGCCAGCAGCCGGGACACAGGCGTCTCTGGAAACACCATATATTTT

V: TRBV6-5
D: TRBD1
J: TRBJ1-4
size: -
CDR3: CASSGDRGVEKLFF
DNA: TGTGCCAGCAGTGGGGACAGGGGAGTCGAAAAACTGTTTTTT

V: TRBV27
D: TRBD1
J: TRBJ1-4
size: once
CDR3: CASSLVRRDRLFF
DNA: TGTGCCAGCAGTTTAGTTAGACGGGACAGACTGTTTTTT

V: TRBV4-3
D: -
J: TRBJ2-7
size: -
CDR3: CASSQETTSYEQYF
DNA: TGCGCCAGCAGCCAAGAGACTACATCCTACGAGCAGTACTTC

V: TRBV27
D: -
J: TRBJ1-2
size: once
CDR3: CASSAGVGRGYGYTF
DNA: TGTGCCAGCAGCGCGGGGGTAGGGCGGGGCTATGGCTACACCTTC

V: TRBV30
D: -
J: TRBJ2-2
size: -
CDR3: CAWRRLTETGELFF
DNA: TGTGCCTGGAGAAGGTTGACGGAGACCGGGGAGCTGTTTTTT

V: TRBV19
D: TRBD1
J: TRBJ1-6
size: -
CDR3: CASSIDSGTGNNSPLHF
DNA: TGTGCCAGTAGTATAGATTCCGGGACAGGGAATAATTCACCCCTCCACTTT